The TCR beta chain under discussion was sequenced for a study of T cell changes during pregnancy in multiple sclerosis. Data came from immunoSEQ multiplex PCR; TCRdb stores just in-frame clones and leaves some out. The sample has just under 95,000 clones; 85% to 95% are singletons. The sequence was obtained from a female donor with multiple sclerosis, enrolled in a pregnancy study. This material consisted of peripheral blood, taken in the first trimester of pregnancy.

CDR3 region: CASSSGSLYNEQFF. The CDR3 DNA reads as TGTGCCAGCAGTTCAGGGTCCCTTTACAATGAGCAGTTCTTC. The genes are TRBV7-3 and TRBJ2-1, with D maybe TRBD1 (5 bases). Trimming removed 6 bases at V and 4 bases at J, with 13 bases between. Looked up from germline, CDR1 is SGHTA and CDR2 is FQGTGA. The CDR3 runs 14 residues.